This T cell receptor beta chain was sequenced in a study of blood T cell repertoires in COVID-19. Study at large: Acute and convalescent COVID-19 specimens originated in the United States, Italy and Spain.

This CDR3 is built from 15 residues. The repertoire was sequenced with immunoSEQ multiplex PCR; TCRdb's copy has only in-frame clones and lacks some. The data show about 46,000 clones, with 85% to 90% seen just once and around 3.1% held by the top ten. What was sequenced was PBMCs or T cells enriched from blood (not recorded which). The chain couples TRBV21-1 to TRBJ2-7; the table's D call, TRBD1, has no DNA check behind it. TRBV21-1 is a pseudogene. The source of this sequence is a woman aged 50 to 60 who had recovered from COVID-19. CDR3 region: CASSGNRDISYEQYF. In DNA, the CDR3 is TGTGCCAGCAGCGGGAACCGGGACATCTCCTACGAGCAGTACTTC.